What follows are 17 T cell receptor beta chains derived from one specimen sequenced in a study of blood T cells in healthy people across ages. Together with a sample-barcoded 5' primer, a J-beta primer mix was included in a second PCR lasting roughly 7 to 11 cycles. A single record per CDR3 protein comes from TCRdb applying MiXCR to the 5' RACE reads. The sample records 1 million or so distinct CDR3 sequences, roughly 24% being singletons. This sample was shared with a second study, whose subject was T cells of mothers and their children.

Source material: blood. These receptors were collected from a girl aged 2 to 9 in good health.

J is TRBJ2-1 and V is TRBV4-1; D is unresolved. Germline CDR1 MGHRA, CDR2 YSYEKL. The V gene lost 0 bases and the J gene lost 6 bases, with 9 bases spanning the gap. The CDR3 spans 14 residues. Here the CDR3 DNA reads TGCGCCAGCAGCCAAGAATACCGCCTCAATGAGCAGTTCTTC. Translated, it gives CASSQEYRLNEQFF.

The J gene is TRBJ2-3, the V gene TRBV5-1; tentatively, D is TRBD2 (5 bases). The CDR3 is made up of 16 amino acids. Trimming removed 0 bases from V and 4 bases from J, with 15 bases in between. Germline CDR1 is SGHRS and CDR2 is YFSETQ. The CDR3: CASSLGEGLTADTQYF. As DNA, the CDR3 is TGCGCCAGCAGCTTGGGAGAGGGCCTGACGGCAGATACGCAGTATTTT. Full variable domain (rest looked up from reference TRBV5-1 and TRBJ2-3): KAGVTQTPRYLIKTRGQQVTLSCSPISGHRSVSWYQQTPGQGLQFLFEYFSETQRNKGNFPGRFSGRQFSNSRSEMNVSTLELGDSALYLCASSLGEGLTADTQYFGPGTRLTVL.

This chain uses TRBV9 with TRBJ2-1, with 13 bases that match TRBD2. V shed 3 bases, J shed 6 bases, and the junction held 6 bases outside the gene matches. Germline loops: CDR1 SGDLS, CDR2 YYNGEE. CDR3 length: 16 residues. The CDR3: CASSARTSGRGNEQFF. Written as DNA, the CDR3 is TGTGCCAGCAGCGCCCGAACTAGCGGGAGGGGCAATGAGCAGTTCTTC.

This rearrangement joins TRBV28 to TRBJ2-5, with D possibly matching TRBD2 (5 bases). The end of the DNA fits TRBJ2-7 better, so the J call may be wrong. The CDR3 covers 15 residues. Germline V CDR1 and CDR2: MDHEN, SYDVKM. CDR3 amino acids: CASSHPRRAGYEQYF. The CDR3 nucleotides read TGTGCCAGCAGTCACCCCCGACGGGCGGGCTACGAGCAGTACTTC.

CDR3 DNA: TGTGCCAGCAGTTTCTTGGCCTGGTGGGGCCGGGAGACCCAGTACTTC. Protein product: CASSFLAWWGRETQYF. The chain carries TRBV6-2 or TRBV6-3 and TRBJ2-1; maybe TRBD1 (5 bases). Near its end, the DNA agrees better with TRBJ2-5, so the J call may be wrong. The germline CDR1 and CDR2 sequences are MNHEY and SVGEGT. The length of the CDR3 is 16 residues.

The chain has TRBV24-1 and TRBJ1-5, with no clear D. V lost 1 base and J 6 bases, leaving 6 bases between the germline ends. This CDR3 is 13 amino acids long. Germline V gives CDR1 KGHDR, CDR2 SFDVKD. The CDR3 nucleotides read TGTGCCACCAGTGATTTAAGTGGTCAGCCCCAGCATTTT. Amino acid sequence: CATSDLSGQPQHF.

This clonotype was detected a few times. The CDR3 sequence is CSVAIAGRDQPQHF. In DNA, the CDR3 is TGCAGCGTTGCCATCGCAGGGAGGGATCAGCCCCAGCATTTT. The chain has TRBV29-1 and TRBJ1-5, with D possibly being TRBD1 (5 bases). Germline V CDR1 and CDR2: SQVTM, ANQGSEA. V lost 4 bases to trimming and J lost 5 bases, with 15 bases between them. This CDR3 region has 14 residues.

This sequence joins TRBV12-3 or TRBV12-4 and TRBJ1-1; TRBD1 agrees at 8 bases. The trim removed 1 base at V and 4 bases at J, leaving 8 bases unmatched. There are 16 residues in the CDR3. The CDR3 here is CASSLGTGSAVTEAFF. As DNA, the CDR3 is TGTGCCAGCAGTTTAGGGACAGGGTCAGCGGTCACTGAAGCTTTCTTT.

This clonotype was picked up many times. V gene TRBV6-5 combines with J gene TRBJ2-5; 9 bases align to TRBD2. The CDR3 extends over 14 amino acids. Germline lookup yields CDR1 MNHEY and CDR2 SVGAGI. The V and J ends lost 5 bases and 4 bases, in that order; junction bases with no gene match: 5. The DNA of the CDR3 is TGTGCCAGCAGTCCCGGACTAGCGAGAGAGACCCAGTACTTC. This sequence encodes CASSPGLARETQYF.

The V call is TRBV7-9, the J call TRBJ2-5, with D tentatively TRBD1 (6 bases). CDR3 length: 16 residues. Germline CDR1 and CDR2: SEHNR and FQNEAQ (reference sequence). Trimming shortened V by 5 bases and J by 4 bases, and 20 bases separated the two germline ends. CDR3 loop: CASSLLGLHRVETQYF. The CDR3 nucleotides read TGTGCCAGCAGCCTACTCGGACTCCACAGGGTAGAGACCCAGTACTTC.

This chain connects TRBV12-3 or TRBV12-4 to TRBJ2-5; 9 positions agree with TRBD2. The end of the DNA is better explained by TRBJ2-1, so the J call may be wrong. CDR3 length equals 15 residues. The CDR3 DNA is TGTGCCAGCACTAAAGGGGTAGCGGGAGCCAGTGAGCAGTTCTTC. This codes for CASTKGVAGASEQFF.

The chain links TRBV9 to TRBJ1-6; the match to TRBD1 covers 7 bases. The CDR3 runs to 13 residues. Germline CDR1 reads SGDLS; CDR2 reads YYNGEE. V shed 3 bases, J shed 9 bases, and the junction held 3 bases outside the gene matches. The DNA for the CDR3 is TGTGCCAGCAGCGCGGGACAGTTTTCACCCCTCCACTTT. This translates into CASSAGQFSPLHF.

This sequence joins TRBV29-1 and TRBJ2-1, with a tentative D call TRBD1 (5 bases). The J call is uncertain, as TRBJ2-7 better fits the DNA end. Germline V gene lookup returns CDR1 SQVTM and CDR2 ANQGSEA. The CDR3 is 12 residues long. Written as DNA, the CDR3 is TGCAGCGTTGGTGGCAGGGTCGACGAGCAGTACTTC. The encoded protein is CSVGGRVDEQYF.

This clonotype was detected a few times. V is TRBV4-1 and J is TRBJ2-1; no clear D. The J call may be mistaken, given a closer DNA end match to TRBJ2-7. CDR1 is MGHRA and CDR2 is YSYEKL in the germline V gene. This CDR3 comprises 13 residues. The CDR3 DNA reads TGCGCCAGCAGCCAAGTTCCGGGTACCGAGCAGTACTTC. This translates into CASSQVPGTEQYF.

This clonotype turned up a few times. The chain employs TRBV29-1 and TRBJ2-1; D unresolved. The CDR3 sequence is 12 residues long. The V gene lost 4 bases and the J gene lost 5 bases, with 9 bases spanning the gap. Germline CDR1 reads SQVTM; CDR2 reads ANQGSEA. This CDR3 is CSVVGGHNEQFF. CDR3 nucleotides: TGCAGCGTTGTGGGCGGCCACAATGAGCAGTTCTTC.

The table lists this clonotype with a few counts. The chain employs TRBV29-1 and TRBJ1-2; D perhaps matches TRBD1 (6 bases). This CDR3 region has 11 residues. Germline loops: CDR1 SQVTM, CDR2 ANQGSEA. Trimming stripped 7 bases from V and 4 bases from J, with 10 bases between. CDR3 nucleotides: TGCAGCGGCCTGGACAGCTATGGCTACACCTTC. It specifies CSGLDSYGYTF.

In the case of this clonotype: A clone one base away is much larger, so this may be a read error. The V gene is TRBV28, the J gene TRBJ2-7, with unresolved D. The germline gives CDR1 MDHEN, CDR2 SYDVKM. CDR3 length equals 11 residues. The CDR3 here is CVSSLRDEQYF. CDR3 in DNA: TGTGTCAGCAGTTTAAGGGACGAGCAGTACTTC. The full variable domain, with the rest looked up from reference TRBV28 and TRBJ2-7, is DVKVTQSSRYLVKRTGEKVFLECVQDMDHENMFWYRQDPGLGLRLIYFSYDVKMKEKGDIPEGYSVSREKKERFSLILESASTNQTSMYLCVSSLRDEQYFGPGTRLTVT.